The subject of this entry is one T cell receptor (beta chain). Its antigen is currently not known. Base quality data are lacking; no much larger clone is found one base away. The data derive from a study of blood T cells in healthy people across ages (dated by TCRdb to between 2015 and 2017). For the wider study: In model experiments, roughly one uniquely barcoded TCR beta cDNA molecule per two T cells was captured by template switching. Using deep sequencing normalized with unique cDNA molecular identifiers, the study measured how TCR beta repertoire diversity changes with age. Four age groups were formed from the donors: young (average 16 years), middle-aged (approximately 40), aged (roughly 58) and long-lived (around 82). To avoid experimental bias, donors of different ages were spread randomly across the sequencing lanes. Two additional independent replicas of 1 million unique cDNA reads from the same blood draw were analyzed for two donors (one aged 18 to 29 and one aged 80 or older). Summary of the overall study and its limitations: Compared with the aged group, the long-lived group had more naive CD4+ T cells, fewer expanded clones and increased TCR diversity, a pattern suggesting age selection. Observed TCR beta diversity per million T cells fell roughly linearly with age, and a significant reduction was already apparent by age roughly 40. Estimates of total diversity from one million sequenced T cells were regarded as lower bounds and underestimates. Because profiling used bulk unsorted PBMCs, naive and antigen-experienced compartments could not be compared conclusively. The CMV infection status of donors was not known, potentially confounding age-related changes in expanded clonotypes. The percentage of naive T cells measured by flow cytometry correlated strongly with observed TCR beta diversity.

Donors were 39 systemically healthy Caucasian individuals from Russia aged about 6 to 100 years. Ten milliliters of peripheral blood were drawn from each donor into EDTA-treated Vacutainer tubes. Ficoll-Paque density-gradient centrifugation was used to isolate PBMCs, with at least 6.5 million per sample. Total RNA was extracted from PBMCs with Trizol reagent, with at least 5.5 micrograms obtained per sample. For every donor, an aliquot of PBMCs went through flow cytometry to measure the percentages of naive CD45RAhigh/CD27high T cells. Library generation was performed with 5' RACE. Sequenced on an Illumina HiSeq 2500. The second PCR ran for roughly 7 to 11 cycles and used a J-beta primer mix along with a sample-barcoded 5' primer. A unique molecular identifier was introduced onto each TCR beta cDNA molecule by a template-switch 5' adaptor carrying 12 random nucleotides. At least 2.5 million CDR3-containing paired-end reads were obtained from each sample. First-strand cDNA synthesis was performed from all RNA using the Mint cDNA synthesis kit, with priming by a TRBC-specific oligonucleotide. After uracil-DNA glycosylase treatment, a first 18-cycle PCR used universal primers M1SS and BC2_uni_R on all cDNA. In the source study's methods: Each sample was normalized by randomly selecting 1 million high-quality reads, each carrying a distinct molecular identifier. Instead of being binned into consensus sequences, reads that shared molecular identifiers were thrown out. MiTCR, set to a Q25 quality threshold and the strictest error-elimination algorithm, was used for CDR3 identification, clonotype clustering and error correction. A nonparametric unseen species model using Euler transformation provided a lower-bound estimate of total TCR beta diversity. The raw public reads went through TCRdb reprocessing: fastp at Q25, MiXCR clone calling, in-frame beta chains kept. Rows with one shared CDR3 protein collapse into an entry with the most common genes and DNA. Clone size and V and J calls follow TCRdb, not the original study. The sample profile shows around 850,000 distinct CDR3 sequences; 35% to 40% of them were found once. The ten most abundant clones make up 13% of the sample.

V is cut by 2 bases and J by 2 bases, and the space between the germline ends is 10 bases. The CDR3 contains 15 residues, cysteine and phenylalanine counted. This entry keeps only the CDR3 DNA: 45 bases, framed from base 1. The germline V gene yields SGHTA for CDR1 and FQGNSA for CDR2. This receptor chain uses TRBV7-2 and TRBJ1-3, with a weak D call of TRBD1 (5 bases match). What was sequenced was blood. This receptor was obtained from a man between 18 and 29 years old in good health. The CDR3 region has the sequence CASSLSRGAGNTIYF. The sequence in DNA is TGTGCCAGCAGCTTATCCCGGGGGGCTGGAAACACCATATATTTT.